This T cell receptor beta chain originates from a study of technical replicates of blood from a handful of donors. CDR1 and CDR2 (germline): ENHRY, SYGVKD. After removal of 8 bases from V and 3 bases from J, the junction contained 7 bases not matched to a gene. The CDR3 runs to 14 residues. Sequencing used immunoSEQ multiplex PCR; TCRdb keeps in-frame clones, though not all of them. The data hold around 70,000 clones, with approximately 93% observed a single time. This receptor was obtained from a human donor in good health. The chain is built from TRBV10-3 and TRBJ2-5; 9 bases match TRBD1. Sequenced material: T cells isolated from PBMCs. CDR3 loop: CAIQDGDREETQYF. The DNA of the CDR3 is TGTGCCATCCAAGACGGGGACAGGGAAGAGACCCAGTACTTC.